The 2 T cell receptor beta chains below were found in one sample sequenced in a study of cytomegalovirus exposure and HLA in healthy donors. The PCR ran on 60 Vbeta and 13 Jbeta primers. The repertoire was sequenced with immunoSEQ multiplex PCR; TCRdb's copy has only in-frame clones and lacks some. The profile covers approximately 140,000 clones, with around 83% appearing a single time and over 1% taken by the ten largest. Sequenced: PBMCs. These receptors were taken from a male donor in good health and CMV-seropositive.

The table lists this clone with a count of one. V gene TRBV27 combines with J gene TRBJ2-5, with a weak D call TRBD1 (7 bases). The better agreement between TRBJ2-7 and the DNA end casts doubt on the J call. This CDR3 is 14 amino acids long. From germline, CDR1 is MNHEY and CDR2 SMNVEV (reference sequence). CDR3 DNA: TGTGCCAGCAGTTGGGCAGGGGGGAACGACGAGCAGTACTTC. Its translation is CASSWAGGNDEQYF.

The chain is built from TRBV19 and TRBJ1-4; a weak D match, TRBD1 (5 bases). V lost 5 bases and J lost 7, with 17 bases in between. Germline V gives CDR1 LNHDA, CDR2 SQIVND (reference sequence). The CDR3 extends over 15 amino acids. The CDR3 sequence: CASSSRQGIAEKLFF. CDR3 DNA sequence: TGTGCCAGTAGTTCTCGGCAGGGTATAGCTGAAAAACTGTTTTTT.